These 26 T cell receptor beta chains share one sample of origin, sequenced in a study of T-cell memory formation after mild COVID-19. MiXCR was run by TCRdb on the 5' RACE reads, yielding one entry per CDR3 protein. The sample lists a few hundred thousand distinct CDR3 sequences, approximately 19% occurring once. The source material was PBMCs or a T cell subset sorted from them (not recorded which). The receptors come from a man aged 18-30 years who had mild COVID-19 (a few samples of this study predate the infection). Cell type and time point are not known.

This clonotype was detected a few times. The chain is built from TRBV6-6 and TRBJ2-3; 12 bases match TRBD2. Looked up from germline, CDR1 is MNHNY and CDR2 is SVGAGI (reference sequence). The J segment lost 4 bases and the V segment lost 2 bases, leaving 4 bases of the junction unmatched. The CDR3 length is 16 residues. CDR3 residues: CASSYPGTSGSDTQYF. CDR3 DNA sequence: TGTGCCAGCAGTTACCCCGGGACTAGCGGGTCAGATACGCAGTATTTT.

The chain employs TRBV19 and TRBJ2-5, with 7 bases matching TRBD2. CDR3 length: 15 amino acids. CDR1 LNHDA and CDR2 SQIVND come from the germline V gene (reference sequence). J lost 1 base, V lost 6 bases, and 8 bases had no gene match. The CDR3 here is CASRRRGSPQETQYF. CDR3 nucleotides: TGTGCCAGTAGACGGCGGGGGTCCCCCCAAGAGACCCAGTACTTC. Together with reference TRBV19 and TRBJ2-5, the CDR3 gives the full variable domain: DGGITQSPKYLFRKEGQNVTLSCEQNLNHDAMYWYRQDPGQGLRLIYYSQIVNDFQKGDIAEGYSVSREKKESFPLTVTSAQKNPTAFYLCASRRRGSPQETQYFGPGTRLLVL.

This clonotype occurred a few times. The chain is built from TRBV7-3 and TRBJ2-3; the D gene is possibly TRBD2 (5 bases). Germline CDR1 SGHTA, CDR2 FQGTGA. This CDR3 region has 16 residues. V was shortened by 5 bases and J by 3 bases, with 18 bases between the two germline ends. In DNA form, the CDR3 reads TGTGCCAGCAGCCCCAGCCTCGGGCCGGGGACAGATACGCAGTATTTT. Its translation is CASSPSLGPGTDTQYF.

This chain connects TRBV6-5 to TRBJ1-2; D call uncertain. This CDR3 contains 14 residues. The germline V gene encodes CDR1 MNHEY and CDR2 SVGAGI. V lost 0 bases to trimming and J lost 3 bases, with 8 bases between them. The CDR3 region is CASSYSHGYYGYTF. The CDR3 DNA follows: TGTGCCAGCAGTTACTCGCACGGCTACTATGGCTACACCTTC.

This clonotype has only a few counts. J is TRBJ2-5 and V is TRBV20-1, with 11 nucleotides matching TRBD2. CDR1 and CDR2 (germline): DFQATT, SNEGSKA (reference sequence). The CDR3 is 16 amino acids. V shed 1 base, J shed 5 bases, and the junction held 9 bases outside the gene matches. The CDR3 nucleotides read TGCAGTGCTAGAGGGGGAACTAGCGGGGGACTGGAGACCCAGTACTTC. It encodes CSARGGTSGGLETQYF.

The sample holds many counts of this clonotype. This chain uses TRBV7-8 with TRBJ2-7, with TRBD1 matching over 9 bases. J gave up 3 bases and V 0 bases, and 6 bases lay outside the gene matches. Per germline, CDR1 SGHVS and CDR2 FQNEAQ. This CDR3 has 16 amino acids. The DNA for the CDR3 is TGTGCCAGCAGCTTAGCGCTGGAGACAGGGGGCTACGAGCAGTACTTC. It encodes CASSLALETGGYEQYF. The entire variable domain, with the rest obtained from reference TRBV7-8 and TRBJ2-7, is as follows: GAGVSQSPRYKVAKRGQDVALRCDPISGHVSLFWYQQALGQGPEFLTYFQNEAQLDKSGLPSDRFFAERPEGSVSTLKIQRTQQEDSAVYLCASSLALETGGYEQYFGPGTRLTVT.

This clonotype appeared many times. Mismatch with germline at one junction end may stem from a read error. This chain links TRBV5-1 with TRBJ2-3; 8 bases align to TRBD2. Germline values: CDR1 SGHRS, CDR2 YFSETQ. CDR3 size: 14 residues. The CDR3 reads CASSLAGSTDTQYF. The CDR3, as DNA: TGTGCCAGCAGCTTAGCGGGGTCCACAGATACGCAGTATTTT.

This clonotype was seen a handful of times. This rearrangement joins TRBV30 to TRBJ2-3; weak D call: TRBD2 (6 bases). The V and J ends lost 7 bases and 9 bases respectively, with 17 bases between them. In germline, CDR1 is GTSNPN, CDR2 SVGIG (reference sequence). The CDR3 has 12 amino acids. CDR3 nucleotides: TGTGCCTCGACTGGGGCGGGGAGGACGCAGTATTTT. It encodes CASTGAGRTQYF.

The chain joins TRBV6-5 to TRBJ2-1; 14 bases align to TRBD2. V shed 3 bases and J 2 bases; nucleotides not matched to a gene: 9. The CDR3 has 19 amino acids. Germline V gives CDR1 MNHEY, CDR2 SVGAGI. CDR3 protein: CASSYAGGTSGRTYNEQFF. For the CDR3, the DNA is TGTGCCAGCAGTTATGCCGGGGGGACTAGCGGGAGAACCTACAATGAGCAGTTCTTC.

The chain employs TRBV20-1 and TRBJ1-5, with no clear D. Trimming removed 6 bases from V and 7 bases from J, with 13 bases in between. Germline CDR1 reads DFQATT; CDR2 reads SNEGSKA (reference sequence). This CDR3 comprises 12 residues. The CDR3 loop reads CSASTPWQPQHF. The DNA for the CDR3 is TGCAGTGCCAGTACTCCTTGGCAGCCCCAGCATTTT.

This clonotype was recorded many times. Here the CDR3 reads CSTPPGIAKNIQYF. The CDR3 nucleotides read TGCAGTACCCCTCCAGGCATAGCCAAAAACATTCAGTACTTC. The chain employs TRBV20-1 and TRBJ2-4; D gene unclear. CDR3 length: 14 amino acids. The V gene's germline CDR1 is DFQATT and CDR2 SNEGSKA (reference sequence). Trimming pared 8 bases from V and 0 bases from J, leaving 14 bases between.

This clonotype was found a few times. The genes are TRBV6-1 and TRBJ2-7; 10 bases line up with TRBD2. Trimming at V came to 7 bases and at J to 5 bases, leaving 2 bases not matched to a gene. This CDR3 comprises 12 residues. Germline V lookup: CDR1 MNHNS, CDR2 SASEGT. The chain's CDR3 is CASNGLADEQYF. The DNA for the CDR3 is TGTGCCAGCAACGGACTAGCGGACGAGCAGTACTTC.

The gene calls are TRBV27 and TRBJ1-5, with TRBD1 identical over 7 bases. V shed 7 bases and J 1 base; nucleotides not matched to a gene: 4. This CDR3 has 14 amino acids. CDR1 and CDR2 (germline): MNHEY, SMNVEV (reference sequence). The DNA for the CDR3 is TGTGCCAGCACCTCGGGACAGAGCAATCAGCCCCAGCATTTT. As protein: CASTSGQSNQPQHF.

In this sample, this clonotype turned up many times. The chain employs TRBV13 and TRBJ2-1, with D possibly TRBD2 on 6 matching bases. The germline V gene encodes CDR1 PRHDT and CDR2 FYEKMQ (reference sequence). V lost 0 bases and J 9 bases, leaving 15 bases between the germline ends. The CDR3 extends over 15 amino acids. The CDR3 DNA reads TGTGCCAGCAGCTTAGGCGGGACTGACGAGGGTGAGCAGTTCTTC. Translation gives CASSLGGTDEGEQFF. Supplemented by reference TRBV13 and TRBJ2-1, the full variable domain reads AAGVIQSPRHLIKEKRETATLKCYPIPRHDTVYWYQQGPGQDPQFLISFYEKMQSDKGSIPDRFSAQQFSDYHSELNMSSLELGDSALYFCASSLGGTDEGEQFFGPGTRLTVL.

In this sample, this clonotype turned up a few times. CDR3 amino acids: CASSLQGARETQYF. In DNA, the CDR3 is TGTGCCAGCAGCTTGCAGGGGGCAAGAGAGACCCAGTACTTC. This chain uses TRBV7-2 with TRBJ2-5, with TRBD1 identical over 8 bases. This CDR3 comprises 14 residues. Germline V CDR1 and CDR2: SGHTA, FQGNSA. With V trimmed by 3 bases and J by 4 bases, 4 bases remained unmatched. Full variable domain (remainder filled in from reference TRBV7-2 and TRBJ2-5): GAGVSQSPSNKVTEKGKDVELRCDPISGHTALYWYRQSLGQGLEFLIYFQGNSAPDKSGLPSDRFSAERTGGSVSTLTIQRTQQEDSAVYLCASSLQGARETQYFGPGTRLLVL.

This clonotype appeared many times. CDR3 sequence (DNA): TGCAGCGGGAGGGACCGAGAGTTCCACGAGCAGTACTTC. Protein product: CSGRDREFHEQYF. The rearrangement joins TRBV29-1 to TRBJ2-7, with a possible D match to TRBD2 (6 bases). Deletions cut 7 bases from V and 5 bases from J, with 18 bases between. The CDR3 length is 13 residues. Looked up from germline, CDR1 is SQVTM and CDR2 is ANQGSEA.

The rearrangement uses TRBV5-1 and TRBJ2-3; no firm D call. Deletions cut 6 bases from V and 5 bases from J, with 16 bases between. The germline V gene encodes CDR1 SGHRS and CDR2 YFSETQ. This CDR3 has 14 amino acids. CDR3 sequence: CASNDPGSQDTQYF. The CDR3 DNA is TGCGCCAGCAACGACCCGGGCAGCCAAGATACGCAGTATTTT.

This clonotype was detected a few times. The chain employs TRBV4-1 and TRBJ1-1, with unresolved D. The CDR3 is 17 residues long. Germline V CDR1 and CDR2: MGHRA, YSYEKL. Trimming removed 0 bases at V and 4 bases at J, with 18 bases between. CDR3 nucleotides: TGCGCCAGCAGCCAAGAAGCATCGGGTAGGATCTCCACTGAAGCTTTCTTT. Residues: CASSQEASGRISTEAFF.

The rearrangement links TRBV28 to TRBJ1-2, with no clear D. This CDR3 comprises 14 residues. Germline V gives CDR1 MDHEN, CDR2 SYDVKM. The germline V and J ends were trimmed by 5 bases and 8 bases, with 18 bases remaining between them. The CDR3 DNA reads TGTGCCAGCAGTCCATCGGTGGGTGGTTGGGGCTACACCTTC. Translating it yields CASSPSVGGWGYTF.

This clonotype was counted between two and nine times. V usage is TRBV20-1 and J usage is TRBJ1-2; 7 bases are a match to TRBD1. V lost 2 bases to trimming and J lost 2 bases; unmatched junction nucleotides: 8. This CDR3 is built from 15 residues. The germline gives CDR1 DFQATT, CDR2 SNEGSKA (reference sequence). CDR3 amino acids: CSARPSGQKNYGYTF. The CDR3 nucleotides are TGCAGTGCTAGACCTTCGGGACAGAAGAACTATGGCTACACCTTC.

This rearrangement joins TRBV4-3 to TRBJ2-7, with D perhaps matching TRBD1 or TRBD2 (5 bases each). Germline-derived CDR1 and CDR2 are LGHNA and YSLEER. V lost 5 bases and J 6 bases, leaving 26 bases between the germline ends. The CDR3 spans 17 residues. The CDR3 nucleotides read TGCGCCAGCAGCGAACACCGGGACGGCGGAAACCTTGGCGAGCAGTACGTC. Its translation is CASSEHRDGGNLGEQYV.

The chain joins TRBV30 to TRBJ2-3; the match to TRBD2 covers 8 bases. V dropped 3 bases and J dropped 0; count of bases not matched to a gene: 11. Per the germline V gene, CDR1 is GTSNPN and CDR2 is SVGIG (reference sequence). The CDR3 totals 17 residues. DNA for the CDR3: TGTGCCTGGAGCGCCGTACAGGAGCGGGGGAGCACAGATACGCAGTATTTT. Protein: CAWSAVQERGSTDTQYF. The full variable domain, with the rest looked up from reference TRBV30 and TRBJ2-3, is SQTIHQWPATLVQPVGSPLSLECTVEGTSNPNLYWYRQAAGRGLQLLFYSVGIGQISSEVPQNLSASRPQDRQFILSSKKLLLSDSGFYLCAWSAVQERGSTDTQYFGPGTRLTVL.

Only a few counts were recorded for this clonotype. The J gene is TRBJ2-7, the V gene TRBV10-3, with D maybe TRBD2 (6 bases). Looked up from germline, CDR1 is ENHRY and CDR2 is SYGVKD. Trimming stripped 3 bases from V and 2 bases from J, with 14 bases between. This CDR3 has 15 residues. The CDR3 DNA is TGTGCCATCAGTGAAGGCGGGGCAGGGACCTACGAGCAGTACGTC. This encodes CAISEGGAGTYEQYV.

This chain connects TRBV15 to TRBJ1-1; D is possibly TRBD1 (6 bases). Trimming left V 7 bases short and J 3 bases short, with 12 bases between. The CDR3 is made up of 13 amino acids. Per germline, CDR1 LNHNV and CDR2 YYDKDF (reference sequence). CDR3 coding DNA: TGTGCCACCAAAAAGGAGGGGGACACTGAAGCTTTCTTT. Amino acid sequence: CATKKEGDTEAFF.

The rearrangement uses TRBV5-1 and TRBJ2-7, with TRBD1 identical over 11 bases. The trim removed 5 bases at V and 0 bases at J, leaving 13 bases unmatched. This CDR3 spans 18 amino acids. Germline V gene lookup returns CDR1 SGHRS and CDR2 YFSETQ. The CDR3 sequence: CASSPGTGGRYVSYEQYF. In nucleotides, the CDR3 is TGCGCCAGCAGTCCCGGGACAGGGGGACGATATGTCTCCTACGAGCAGTACTTC.

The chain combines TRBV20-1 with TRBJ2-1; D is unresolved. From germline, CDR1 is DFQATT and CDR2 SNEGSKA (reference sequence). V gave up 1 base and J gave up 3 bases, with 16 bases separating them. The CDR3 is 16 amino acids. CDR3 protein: CSARGPADWNYNEQFF. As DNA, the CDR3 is TGCAGTGCTAGAGGTCCCGCAGATTGGAACTACAATGAGCAGTTCTTC.